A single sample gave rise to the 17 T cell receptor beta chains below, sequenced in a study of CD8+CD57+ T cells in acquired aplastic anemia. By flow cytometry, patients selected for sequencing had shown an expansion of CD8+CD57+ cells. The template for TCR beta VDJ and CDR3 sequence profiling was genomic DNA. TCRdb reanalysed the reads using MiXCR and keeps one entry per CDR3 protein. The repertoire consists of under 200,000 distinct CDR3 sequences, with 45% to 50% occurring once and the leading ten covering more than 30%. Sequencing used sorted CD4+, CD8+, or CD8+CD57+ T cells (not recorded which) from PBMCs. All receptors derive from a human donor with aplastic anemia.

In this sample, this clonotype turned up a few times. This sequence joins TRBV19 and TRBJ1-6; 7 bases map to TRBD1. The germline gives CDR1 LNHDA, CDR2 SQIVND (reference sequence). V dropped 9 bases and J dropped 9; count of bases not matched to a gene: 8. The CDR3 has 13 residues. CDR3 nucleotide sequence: TGTGCCAGCACCGGGACAGAGAGTTCACCCCTCCACTTT. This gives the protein CASTGTESSPLHF.

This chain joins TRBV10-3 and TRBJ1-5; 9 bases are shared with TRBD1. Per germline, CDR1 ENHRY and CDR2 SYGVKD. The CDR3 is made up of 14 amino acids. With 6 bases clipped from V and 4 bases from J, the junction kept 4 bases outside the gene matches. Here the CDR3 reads CAIRGTGLNQPQHF. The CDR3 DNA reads TGTGCCATCAGGGGGACAGGGCTTAATCAGCCCCAGCATTTT.

CDR3 coding DNA: TGTGCCGTCTGCCGGGACCACAACTACGAGCAGTACTTC. Translating gives CAVCRDHNYEQYF. The chain uses TRBV10-3 and TRBJ2-7, with D perhaps being TRBD1 or TRBD2 (5 bases each). The CDR3 contains 13 residues. V gave up 11 bases and J gave up 3 bases, with 17 bases separating them. Germline CDR1 reads ENHRY; CDR2 reads SYGVKD.

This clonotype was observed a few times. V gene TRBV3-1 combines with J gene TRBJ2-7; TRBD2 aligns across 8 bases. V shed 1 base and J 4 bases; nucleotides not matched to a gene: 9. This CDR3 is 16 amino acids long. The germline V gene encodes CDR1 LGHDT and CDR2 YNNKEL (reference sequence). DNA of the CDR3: TGTGCCAGCAGCCAAGCCGCGGGGGGCTTCATTTACGAGCAGTACTTC. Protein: CASSQAAGGFIYEQYF.

For the CDR3, the DNA is TGTGCCAGCAGCTTAAGTGTCCAACGTTACGAGCAGTACTTC. The encoded protein is CASSLSVQRYEQYF. This chain links TRBV7-8 with TRBJ2-7; D ambiguous. Germline values: CDR1 SGHVS, CDR2 FQNEAQ. Between the trimmed V and J ends, which lost 2 bases and 4 bases, there was a span of 12 bases. The CDR3 has 14 residues.

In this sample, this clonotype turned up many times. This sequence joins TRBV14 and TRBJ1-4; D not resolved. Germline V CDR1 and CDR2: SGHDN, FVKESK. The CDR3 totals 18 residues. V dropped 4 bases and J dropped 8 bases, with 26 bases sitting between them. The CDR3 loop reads CASSLVFNYHLLGEKLFF. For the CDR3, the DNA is TGTGCCAGCAGCCTCGTATTCAATTACCACCTTCTAGGCGAAAAACTGTTTTTT.

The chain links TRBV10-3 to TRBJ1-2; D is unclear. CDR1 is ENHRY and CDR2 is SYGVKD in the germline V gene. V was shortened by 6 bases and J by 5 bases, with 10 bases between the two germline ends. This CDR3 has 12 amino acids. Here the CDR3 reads CAISPGEYGYTF. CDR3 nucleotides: TGTGCCATCAGCCCTGGGGAGTATGGCTACACCTTC.

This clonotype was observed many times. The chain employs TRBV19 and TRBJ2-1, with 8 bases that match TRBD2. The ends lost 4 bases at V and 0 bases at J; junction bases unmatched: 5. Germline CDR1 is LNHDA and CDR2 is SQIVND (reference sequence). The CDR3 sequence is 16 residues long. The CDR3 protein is CASSTERERSYNEQFF. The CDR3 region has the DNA TGTGCCAGTAGTACCGAGCGGGAGCGCTCCTACAATGAGCAGTTCTTC.

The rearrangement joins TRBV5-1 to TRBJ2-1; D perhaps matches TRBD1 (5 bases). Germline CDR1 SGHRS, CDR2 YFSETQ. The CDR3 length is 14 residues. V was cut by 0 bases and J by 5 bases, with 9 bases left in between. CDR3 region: CASSLDRLDNEQFF. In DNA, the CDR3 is TGCGCCAGCAGCTTGGACAGGCTAGACAATGAGCAGTTCTTC.

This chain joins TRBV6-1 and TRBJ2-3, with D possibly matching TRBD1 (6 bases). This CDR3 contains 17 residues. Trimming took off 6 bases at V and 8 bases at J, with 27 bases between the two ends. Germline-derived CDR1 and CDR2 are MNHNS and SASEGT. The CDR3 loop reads CASRLGGTWTARGTQYF. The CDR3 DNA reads TGTGCCAGCAGGCTAGGCGGAACCTGGACAGCCCGGGGTACGCAGTATTTT.

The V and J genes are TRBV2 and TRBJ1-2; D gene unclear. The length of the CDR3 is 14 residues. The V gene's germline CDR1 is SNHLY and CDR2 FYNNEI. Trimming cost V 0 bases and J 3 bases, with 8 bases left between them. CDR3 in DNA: TGTGCCAGCAGTGAAGCGCCATGGGACTATGGCTACACCTTC. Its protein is CASSEAPWDYGYTF.

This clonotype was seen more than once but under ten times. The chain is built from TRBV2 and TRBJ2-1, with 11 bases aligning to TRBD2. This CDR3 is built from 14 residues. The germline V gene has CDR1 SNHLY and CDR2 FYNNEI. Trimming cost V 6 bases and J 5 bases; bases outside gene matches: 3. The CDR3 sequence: CASSRTSGHNEQFF. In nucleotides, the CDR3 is TGTGCCAGCAGCCGGACTAGCGGGCACAATGAGCAGTTCTTC.

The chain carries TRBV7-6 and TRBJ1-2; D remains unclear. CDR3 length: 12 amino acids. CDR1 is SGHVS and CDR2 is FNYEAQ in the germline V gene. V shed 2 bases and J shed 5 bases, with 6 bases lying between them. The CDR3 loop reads CASSLMSYGYTF. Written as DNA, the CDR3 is TGTGCCAGCAGCTTAATGAGTTATGGCTACACCTTC.

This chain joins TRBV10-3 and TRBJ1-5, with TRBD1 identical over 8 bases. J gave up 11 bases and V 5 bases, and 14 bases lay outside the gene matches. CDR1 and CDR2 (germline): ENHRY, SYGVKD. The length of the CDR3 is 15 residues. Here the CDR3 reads CAISSDRAKGQSQHF. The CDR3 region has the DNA TGTGCCATCAGTTCGGACAGGGCAAAAGGACAGTCCCAGCATTTT.

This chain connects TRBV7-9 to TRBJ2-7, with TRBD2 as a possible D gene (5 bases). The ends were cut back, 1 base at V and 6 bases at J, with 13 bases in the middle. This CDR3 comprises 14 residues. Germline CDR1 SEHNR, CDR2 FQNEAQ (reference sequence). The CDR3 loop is CASSLEFGEGEQYF. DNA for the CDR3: TGTGCCAGCAGCTTAGAGTTTGGCGAGGGCGAGCAGTACTTC.

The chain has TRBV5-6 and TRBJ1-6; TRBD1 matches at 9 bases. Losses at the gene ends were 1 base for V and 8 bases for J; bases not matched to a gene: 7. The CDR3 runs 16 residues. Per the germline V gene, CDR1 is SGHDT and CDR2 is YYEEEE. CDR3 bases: TGTGCCAGCAGCTTGCCGGACAGGGGCCAATATTCACCCCTCCACTTT. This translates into CASSLPDRGQYSPLHF. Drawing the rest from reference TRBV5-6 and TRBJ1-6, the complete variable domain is DAGVTQSPTHLIKTRGQQVTLRCSPKSGHDTVSWYQQALGQGPQFIFQYYEEEERQRGNFPDRFSGHQFPNYSSELNVNALLLGDSALYLCASSLPDRGQYSPLHFGNGTRLTVT.

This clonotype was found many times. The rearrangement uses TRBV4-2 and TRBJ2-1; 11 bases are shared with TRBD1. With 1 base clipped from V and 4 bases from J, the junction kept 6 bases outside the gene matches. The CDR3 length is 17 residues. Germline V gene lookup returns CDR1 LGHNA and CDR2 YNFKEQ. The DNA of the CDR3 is TGTGCCAGCAGCCAAGGACTCGGGACAGGGGGATACAATGAGCAGTTCTTC. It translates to CASSQGLGTGGYNEQFF.